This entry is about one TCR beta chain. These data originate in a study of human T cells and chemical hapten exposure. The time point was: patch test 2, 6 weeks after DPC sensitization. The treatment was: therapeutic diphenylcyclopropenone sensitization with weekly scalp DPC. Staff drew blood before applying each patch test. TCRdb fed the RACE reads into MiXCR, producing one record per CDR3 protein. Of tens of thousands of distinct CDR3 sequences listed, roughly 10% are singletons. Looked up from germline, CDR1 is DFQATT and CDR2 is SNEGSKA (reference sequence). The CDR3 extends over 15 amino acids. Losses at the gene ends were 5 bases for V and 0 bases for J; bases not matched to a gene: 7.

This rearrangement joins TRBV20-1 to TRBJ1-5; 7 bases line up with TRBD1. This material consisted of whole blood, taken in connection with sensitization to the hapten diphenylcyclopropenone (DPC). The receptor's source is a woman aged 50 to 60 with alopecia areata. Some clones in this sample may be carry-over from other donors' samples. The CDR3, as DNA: TGCAGTGCTGGGGGACAGCCTTATAGCAATCAGCCCCAGCATTTT. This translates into CSAGGQPYSNQPQHF.